This TCR beta chain was observed in a study of siplizumab effects on memory and regulatory T cells. Broader study findings: Where siplizumab was present, mappable alloreactive CD4+ clones averaged around 70% Treg-derived, compared with more than 25% in controls.

Sequencing was performed with immunoSEQ multiplex PCR; in TCRdb, only in-frame clones are kept and a portion is missing. The sample shows around 95,000 clones, about 94% of them seen only once. The junction had 6 bases not matched to a gene; V was cut back by 2 bases and J by 4 bases. CDR3 size: 15 residues. The germline V gene encodes CDR1 MNHEY and CDR2 SVGAGI. With regard to this clone: The antigen remains undetermined.

J is TRBJ2-5 and V is TRBV6-5, with 8 bases matching TRBD2. The sequence was collected from a human donor in good health. The sequencing input was non-Treg CD4+ T cells sorted from blood. Here the CDR3 DNA reads TGTGCCAGCAGTTACACGGGAGGGCCTGGAGAGACCCAGTACTTC. Its protein is CASSYTGGPGETQYF.